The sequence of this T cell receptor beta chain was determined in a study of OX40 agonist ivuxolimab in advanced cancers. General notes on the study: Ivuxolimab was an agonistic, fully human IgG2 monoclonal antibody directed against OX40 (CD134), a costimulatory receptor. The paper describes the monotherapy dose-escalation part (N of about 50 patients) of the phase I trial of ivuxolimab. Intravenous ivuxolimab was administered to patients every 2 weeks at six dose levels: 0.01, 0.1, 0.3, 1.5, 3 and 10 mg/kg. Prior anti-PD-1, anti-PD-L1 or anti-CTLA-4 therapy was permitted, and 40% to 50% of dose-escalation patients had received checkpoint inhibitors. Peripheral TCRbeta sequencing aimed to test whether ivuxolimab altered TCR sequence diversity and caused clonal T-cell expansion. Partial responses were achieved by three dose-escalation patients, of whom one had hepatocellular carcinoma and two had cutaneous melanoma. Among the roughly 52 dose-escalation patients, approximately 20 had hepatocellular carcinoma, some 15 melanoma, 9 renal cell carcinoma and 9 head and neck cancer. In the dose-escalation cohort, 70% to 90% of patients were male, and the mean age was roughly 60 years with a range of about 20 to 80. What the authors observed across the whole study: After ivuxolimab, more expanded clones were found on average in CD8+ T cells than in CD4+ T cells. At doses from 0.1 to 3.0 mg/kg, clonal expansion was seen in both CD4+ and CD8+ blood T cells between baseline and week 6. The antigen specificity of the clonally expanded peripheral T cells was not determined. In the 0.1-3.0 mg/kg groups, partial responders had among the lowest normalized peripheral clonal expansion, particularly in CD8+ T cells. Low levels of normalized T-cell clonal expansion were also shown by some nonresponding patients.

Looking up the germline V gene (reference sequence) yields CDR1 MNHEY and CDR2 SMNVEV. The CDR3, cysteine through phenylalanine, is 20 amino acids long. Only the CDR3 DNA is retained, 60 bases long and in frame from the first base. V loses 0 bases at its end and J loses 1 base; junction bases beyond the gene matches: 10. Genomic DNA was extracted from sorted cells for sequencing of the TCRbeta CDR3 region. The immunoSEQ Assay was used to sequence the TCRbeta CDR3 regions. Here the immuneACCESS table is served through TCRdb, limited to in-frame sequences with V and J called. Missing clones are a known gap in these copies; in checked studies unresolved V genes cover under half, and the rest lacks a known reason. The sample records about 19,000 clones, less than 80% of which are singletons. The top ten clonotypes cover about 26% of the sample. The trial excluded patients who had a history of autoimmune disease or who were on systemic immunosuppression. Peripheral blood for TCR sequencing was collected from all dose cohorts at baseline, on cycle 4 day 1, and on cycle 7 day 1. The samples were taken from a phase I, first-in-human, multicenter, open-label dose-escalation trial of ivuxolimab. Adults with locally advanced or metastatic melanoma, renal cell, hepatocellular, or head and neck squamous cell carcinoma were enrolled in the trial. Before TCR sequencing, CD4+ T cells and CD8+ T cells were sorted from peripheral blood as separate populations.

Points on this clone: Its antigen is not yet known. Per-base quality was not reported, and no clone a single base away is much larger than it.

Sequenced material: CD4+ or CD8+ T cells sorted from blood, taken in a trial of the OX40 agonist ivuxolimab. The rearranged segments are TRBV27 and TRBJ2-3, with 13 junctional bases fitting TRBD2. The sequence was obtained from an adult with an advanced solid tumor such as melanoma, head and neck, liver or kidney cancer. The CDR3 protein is CASSLSRGLAGVSRTDTQYF. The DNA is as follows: TGTGCCAGCAGTTTATCGCGAGGACTAGCGGGAGTATCCCGCACAGATACGCAGTATTTT.